Included here is one TCR beta chain sequence, with context. This record comes from a study of blood T cell repertoires in COVID-19. Some clones are missing from TCRdb's copy, which holds only in-frame ones; the method was immunoSEQ multiplex PCR. The sample lists about 190,000 clones; 80% to 90% were seen once. CDR3 length: 12 amino acids. Germline CDR1 ENHRY, CDR2 SYGVKD. V lost 7 bases and J lost 4, with 8 bases in between. The sequenced material came from peripheral blood. This clonotype was sampled from a man in his 70s with active or convalescent COVID-19. The chain recombines TRBV10-3 with TRBJ2-1; D unresolved. CDR3 loop: CAIKRGYNEQFF. The CDR3 nucleotides are TGTGCCATCAAGCGAGGTTACAATGAGCAGTTCTTC.